This paragraph covers one T cell receptor beta chain sequence. The ends were cut back, 5 bases at V and 6 bases at J, with 7 bases in the middle. This CDR3 contains 11 residues. Germline V gene lookup returns CDR1 SQVTM and CDR2 ANQGSEA. The data were taken from a study of regulatory and conventional T cells in RAG deficiency. Some clones are missing from TCRdb's copy, which holds only in-frame ones; the method was immunoSEQ multiplex PCR. Of about 8,500 clones listed, 80% are singletons. The sample was also reused in another study, on regulatory T cells. Turning to that study: Amplification used 52 TRBV primers and 13 TRBJ primers.

The V call is TRBV29-1, the J call TRBJ2-2; D gene ambiguous. Sequencing used CD8+ T cells sorted from blood. This clonotype was obtained from a human donor in good health. The chain's CDR3 is CSVLWAGELFF. The CDR3 DNA reads TGCAGCGTTTTGTGGGCCGGGGAGCTGTTTTTT.